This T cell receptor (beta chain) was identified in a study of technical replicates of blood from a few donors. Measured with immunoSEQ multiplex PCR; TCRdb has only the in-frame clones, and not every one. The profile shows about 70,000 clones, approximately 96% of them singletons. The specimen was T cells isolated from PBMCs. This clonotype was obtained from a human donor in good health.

CDR3 amino acids: CASSIGTGFGQPQHF. In DNA form, the CDR3 reads TGTGCCAGCAGTATCGGGACAGGGTTCGGTCAGCCCCAGCATTTT. The chain recombines TRBV6-1 with TRBJ1-5; TRBD1 matches 9 bases. Germline values: CDR1 MNHNS, CDR2 SASEGT. This CDR3 is built from 15 residues. Unmatched junction bases numbered 8, after V lost 5 bases and J lost 6 bases.